The rows below give T cell receptor beta chains drawn from one sample of a study of T cell repertoires in cytomegalovirus infection. Each CDR3 protein gets one entry after TCRdb re-called the reads with MiXCR. The table records hundreds of thousands of distinct CDR3 sequences, around 30% of them present only once. Their antigens are not known. Sequencing used cultured PBMCs, obtained from culture after CMV antigen stimulation. These receptors were collected from a human donor in good health (CMV status not recorded). Some clones in this sample may be carry-over from other donors' samples. Both conserved end residues are part of each CDR3. A D gene is named only where the DNA matches it firmly. The listing skips clone size in some rows; elsewhere it reads once, few, many or a size class.

TRBV4-3	few	TRBD2	TRBJ2-1	CASSQLSGVSYNEQFF	TGCGCCAGCAGCCAACTTAGCGGGGTATCCTACAATGAGCAGTTCTTC
TRBV5-4	-	-	TRBJ1-6	CASSLGDRDTNSPLHF	TGTGCCAGCAGCTTGGGGGACCGGGACACTAATTCACCCCTCCACTTT
TRBV12-3/TRBV12-4	many	-	TRBJ2-7	CASSLGAGESYEQYF	TGTGCCAGCAGTTTAGGGGCAGGGGAATCCTACGAGCAGTACTTC
TRBV4-1	-	TRBD2	TRBJ2-3	CASSQGIAGGADTQYF	TGTGCCAGCAGCCAAGGGATAGCGGGGGGGGCAGATACGCAGTATTTT
TRBV12-3/TRBV12-4	few	TRBD2	TRBJ2-1	CASGGEEYNEQFF	TGTGCCAGCGGGGGGGAGGAATACAATGAGCAGTTCTTC
TRBV4-2	-	-	TRBJ1-1	CASSPDRGSEAFF	TGTGCCAGCAGCCCAGACCGAGGATCTGAAGCTTTCTTT
TRBV7-2	-	TRBD2	TRBJ2-7	CASSSPLTGTSGRVHEQYF	TGTGCCAGCAGCTCCCCCCTCACCGGGACTAGCGGGAGGGTCCACGAGCAGTACTTC
TRBV5-4	-	-	TRBJ2-7	CASSRDSYPSYEQYF	TGTGCCAGCAGCCGGGACTCCTACCCCTCCTACGAGCAGTACTTC
TRBV7-2	many	-	TRBJ1-2	CASSSYPGEGYGYTF	TGTGCCAGCAGCTCCTACCCAGGGGAGGGCTATGGCTACACCTTC
TRBV7-6	many	-	TRBJ2-7	CASSSAAGDSYEQYF	TGTGCCAGCAGCTCGGCAGCGGGCGACTCCTACGAGCAGTACTTC
TRBV6-2/TRBV6-3	-	TRBD2	TRBJ2-3	CASSRGTRVPDTQYF	TGTGCCAGCAGCCGCGGGACTAGAGTCCCAGATACGCAGTATTTT
TRBV7-2	many	TRBD2	TRBJ2-1	CASSSVAGGQEQFF	TGTGCCAGCAGCTCAGTAGCGGGAGGTCAGGAGCAGTTCTTC
TRBV20-1	-	-	TRBJ2-1	CSASPGRGNHNEQFF	TGCAGTGCTTCCCCGGGTCGTGGGAACCACAATGAGCAGTTCTTC
TRBV7-2	-	-	TRBJ2-7	CASSPTRQVSEQYF	TGTGCCAGCAGCCCCACCCGACAGGTCTCCGAGCAGTACTTC
TRBV7-2	many	TRBD1	TRBJ1-2	CASSFTGGESYGYTF	TGTGCCAGCAGCTTCACAGGGGGCGAGAGCTATGGCTACACCTTC
TRBV11-2	many	-	TRBJ1-1	CASSPWGNTEAFF	TGTGCCAGCAGCCCTTGGGGGAACACTGAAGCTTTCTTT
TRBV10-3	-	-	TRBJ1-1	CAIRAGGTEAFF	TGTGCCATCAGGGCAGGCGGTACTGAAGCTTTCTTT
TRBV7-2	many	TRBD1	TRBJ2-7	CASSLKFPGTGAYEQYF	TGTGCCAGCAGCCTCAAGTTCCCCGGGACAGGGGCCTACGAGCAGTACTTC
TRBV7-2	few	-	TRBJ1-4	CASSLRGRGGGEKLFF	TGTGCCAGCAGCCTACGGGGGCGGGGTGGCGGCGAAAAACTGTTTTTT
TRBV27	-	TRBD2	TRBJ2-1	CASSLILTGGPNEQFF	TGTGCCAGCAGTTTAATTTTGACGGGGGGGCCAAATGAGCAGTTCTTC
TRBV19	-	-	TRBJ2-2	CASSFSPTNTGELFF	TGTGCCAGTAGTTTCTCACCGACGAACACCGGGGAGCTGTTTTTT
TRBV18	once	TRBD2	TRBJ2-5	CASSSVGTRGETQYF	TGTGCCAGCTCATCAGTCGGGACTAGAGGCGAGACCCAGTACTTC